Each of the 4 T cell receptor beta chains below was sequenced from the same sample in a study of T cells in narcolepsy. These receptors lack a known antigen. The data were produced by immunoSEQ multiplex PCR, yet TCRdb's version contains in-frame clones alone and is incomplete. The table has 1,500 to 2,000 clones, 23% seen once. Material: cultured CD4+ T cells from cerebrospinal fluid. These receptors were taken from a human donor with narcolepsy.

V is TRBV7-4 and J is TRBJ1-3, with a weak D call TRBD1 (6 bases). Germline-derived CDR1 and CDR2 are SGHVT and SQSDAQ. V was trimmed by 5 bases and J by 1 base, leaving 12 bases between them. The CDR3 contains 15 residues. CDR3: CASSRQAGSGNTIYF. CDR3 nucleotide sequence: TGTGCCAGCAGCCGACAGGCAGGGTCTGGAAACACCATATATTTT.

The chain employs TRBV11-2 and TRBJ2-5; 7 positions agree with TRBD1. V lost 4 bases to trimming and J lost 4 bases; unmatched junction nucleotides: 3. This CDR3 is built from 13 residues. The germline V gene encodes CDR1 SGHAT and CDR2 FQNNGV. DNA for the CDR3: TGTGCCAGCAGCTGGACAGGAGGAGAGACCCAGTACTTC. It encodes CASSWTGGETQYF.

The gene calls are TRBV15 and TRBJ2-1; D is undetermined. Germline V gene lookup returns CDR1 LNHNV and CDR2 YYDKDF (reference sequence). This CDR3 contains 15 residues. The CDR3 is CATGDALTLLGEQFF. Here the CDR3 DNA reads TGTGCTACCGGCGACGCCCTGACCCTACTCGGTGAGCAGTTCTTC.

The CDR3 DNA is TGTGCCAGCAGCTTGGCATTGGGGGGGCTCGGAGGAAACACCATATATTTT. Encoded protein: CASSLALGGLGGNTIYF. This chain connects TRBV5-4 to TRBJ1-3; maybe TRBD1 (6 bases). Per the germline V gene, CDR1 is SGHNT and CDR2 is YYREEE (reference sequence). The V and J ends lost 0 bases and 4 bases respectively, with 17 bases between them. The CDR3 extends over 17 amino acids.